This T cell receptor beta chain was observed in a study of human T cells and chemical hapten exposure. The V end lost 2 bases, the J end lost 2 bases, and 11 bases lay between the germline ends. CDR3 length equals 14 residues. Germline CDR1 and CDR2: SGHRS and YFSETQ. TCRdb recomputed calls from the RACE reads with MiXCR, one row per CDR3 protein. The sample yields fewer than 55,000 distinct CDR3 sequences, 9.9% seen once. This sample's time point: patch test 3, about 24 weeks after DPC sensitization. Treatment of the sample: therapeutic diphenylcyclopropenone sensitization with weekly scalp DPC. The sequences come from whole blood, collected in connection with sensitization to the hapten diphenylcyclopropenone (DPC). The TCR originated in a woman aged 35 to 49 with alopecia areata. Some clones in this sample may be carry-over from other donors' samples. This chain joins TRBV5-1 and TRBJ2-7; D is perhaps TRBD1 (6 bases). CDR3 region: CASSLQGQAYEQYF. As DNA, the CDR3 is TGCGCCAGCAGCTTACAGGGACAAGCCTACGAGCAGTACTTC.